These 30 T cell receptor beta chains were sequenced from one sample in a study of Ad26.COV2.S vaccination and SARS-CoV-2 variants (TCRdb year 2021). The treatment or condition label for this specimen denotes: some 20 received Ad26.COV2.S at low or high dose, single or two shots; 5 received placebo; per-sample allocation not given. For vaccine and placebo recipients, repertoires were sequenced using samples collected on day 63 after the first injection. Library preparation was by the immunoSEQ multiplex PCR assay. Imported from immuneACCESS, the table was reduced by TCRdb to in-frame sequences with V and J called. These copies leave out some clones; in studies compared against another copy, an unresolved V gene accounts for under half, and the cause of the remainder is not known. The sample table holds 300,000 to 400,000 clones, of which just over 85% were seen once. The ten most abundant clones make up 1.5% to 2% of the sample.

The material was peripheral blood, obtained in a trial of Ad26.COV2.S vaccine versus placebo. These receptors were collected from a person aged 18 to 59 who received the Ad26.COV2.S COVID-19 vaccine or a placebo.

The chain uses TRBV10-3 and TRBJ2-7; TRBD1 agrees at 7 bases. V was pared by 6 bases and J by 3 bases, with 2 bases of the junction left unmatched. CDR1 ENHRY and CDR2 SYGVKD come from the germline V gene. CDR3 length: 12 amino acids. This chain's CDR3 is CAIRSGGYEQYF. CDR3 DNA: TGTGCCATCAGGTCAGGGGGCTACGAGCAGTACTTC.

This chain connects TRBV19 to TRBJ1-1, with D possibly TRBD1 on 5 matching bases. V lost 5 bases and J 6 bases, leaving 22 bases between the germline ends. The CDR3 extends over 16 amino acids. Per the germline V gene, CDR1 is LNHDA and CDR2 is SQIVND (reference sequence). The CDR3: CASSVYRAKMGAEAFF. The CDR3 DNA reads as TGTGCCAGTAGTGTTTACCGGGCGAAAATGGGGGCTGAAGCTTTCTTT.

CDR3 loop: CSVGTGPSSTEAFF. CDR3 coding DNA: TGCAGCGTGGGGACAGGTCCTTCCTCCACTGAAGCTTTCTTT. The chain employs TRBV29-1 and TRBJ1-1; 8 bases are a match to TRBD1. V shed 6 bases, J shed 4 bases, and the junction held 10 bases outside the gene matches. Germline V gene sequence: CDR1 SQVTM, CDR2 ANQGSEA. This CDR3 region has 14 residues.

The rearrangement uses TRBV11-2 and TRBJ1-2; the D is unclear. Germline V gene sequence: CDR1 SGHAT, CDR2 FQNNGV. This CDR3 is built from 13 residues. V was trimmed by 5 bases and J by 8 bases, leaving 15 bases between them. CDR3 in DNA: TGTGCCAGCAGCGAGCCATATGGGAGAGGCTACACCTTC. Amino acids: CASSEPYGRGYTF.

J is TRBJ1-5 and V is TRBV4-1; D is undetermined. Looked up from germline, CDR1 is MGHRA and CDR2 is YSYEKL. Trimming pared 4 bases from V and 6 bases from J, leaving 16 bases between. This CDR3 comprises 15 residues. The CDR3 sequence is CASSLSLGSFQPQHF. The CDR3 coding sequence is TGCGCCAGCAGCCTATCGTTGGGTTCGTTTCAGCCCCAGCATTTT.

The chain is built from TRBV4-3 and TRBJ1-2, with 10 bases that match TRBD1. Trimming at V came to 0 bases and at J to 7 bases, leaving 2 bases not matched to a gene. The germline CDR1 and CDR2 sequences are LGHNA and YSLEER. The CDR3 covers 14 residues. In nucleotides, the CDR3 is TGCGCCAGCAGCCAAGATGGGACAGGGGTTGGCTACACCTTC. Protein sequence: CASSQDGTGVGYTF.

The chain carries TRBV15 and TRBJ1-5; D perhaps matches TRBD1 (5 bases). The germline gives CDR1 LNHNV, CDR2 YYDKDF (reference sequence). V was clipped by 0 bases and J by 0 bases, with 12 bases between them. The CDR3 covers 17 residues. CDR3 nucleotide sequence: TGTGCCACCAGCAGAGATAGCGCAGGGCATAGCAATCAGCCCCAGCATTTT. Protein: CATSRDSAGHSNQPQHF.

This clone has only a few counts. V gene TRBV7-9 combines with J gene TRBJ2-7; D is ambiguous. CDR1 SEHNR and CDR2 FQNEAQ come from the germline V gene (reference sequence). V was trimmed by 2 bases and J by 5 bases, leaving 7 bases between them. The CDR3 is 12 amino acids. DNA for the CDR3: TGTGCCAGCAGCTTAATCTCAGACGAGCAGTACTTC. The encoded protein is CASSLISDEQYF.

This clone was picked up a small number of times. This chain links TRBV6-5 with TRBJ1-4; no clear D. The length of the CDR3 is 16 residues. Germline assignment: CDR1 MNHEY and CDR2 SVGAGI. With 0 bases removed from V and 2 bases from J, the gap between germline ends came to 10 bases. As DNA, the CDR3 is TGTGCCAGCAGTTACTCGCCGAAACCGACTAATGAAAAACTGTTTTTT. Amino acids: CASSYSPKPTNEKLFF.

V and J are TRBV9 and TRBJ2-5, with 15 bases lining up with TRBD2. This CDR3 has 17 amino acids. CDR1 and CDR2 (germline): SGDLS, YYNGEE. J lost 5 bases, V lost 7 bases, and 12 bases had no gene match. This CDR3 is CASGGLAGGPIGETQYF. CDR3 DNA: TGTGCCAGCGGGGGACTAGCGGGGGGCCCGATAGGGGAGACCCAGTACTTC.

This clone was observed at least ten times. This chain joins TRBV6-5 and TRBJ2-3; 7 positions agree with TRBD2. The CDR3 runs to 16 residues. V was pared by 4 bases and J by 2 bases, with 9 bases of the junction left unmatched. Per germline, CDR1 MNHEY and CDR2 SVGAGI. As DNA, the CDR3 is TGTGCCAGCAGTTCCCTGGGACTAACAATCACAGATACGCAGTATTTT. Translated: CASSSLGLTITDTQYF.

The chain uses TRBV5-1 and TRBJ1-2; TRBD1 matches 9 bases. There are 15 residues in the CDR3. Germline V gives CDR1 SGHRS, CDR2 YFSETQ. Losses at the gene ends were 1 base for V and 8 bases for J; bases not matched to a gene: 9. As DNA, the CDR3 is TGCGCCAGCAGCTTGATAAGGGACAGGGTAGAGGGCTACACCTTC. Translating it yields CASSLIRDRVEGYTF.

V and J are TRBV21-1 and TRBJ1-4. TRBV21-1 is described as a pseudogene. CDR3 length: 14 residues. The CDR3 DNA sequence: TGTGCCAGCAGCGTGAACACTGTCCGGGAAAAACTGTTTTTT. Its protein product is CASSVNTVREKLFF.

This chain uses TRBV7-2 with TRBJ2-5; D possibly uses TRBD1 or TRBD2 (6 bases each). V was pared by 5 bases and J by 7 bases, with 17 bases between. Germline loops: CDR1 SGHTA, CDR2 FQGNSA. The CDR3 runs 14 residues. In DNA form, the CDR3 reads TGTGCCAGCAGCAACGATGGGGGGCCGGTGACCCAGTACTTC. It yields the protein CASSNDGGPVTQYF.

V is TRBV10-2 and J is TRBJ2-2; 11 bases line up with TRBD1. J gave up 4 bases and V 7 bases, and 11 bases lay outside the gene matches. This CDR3 is 17 amino acids long. The germline CDR1 and CDR2 sequences are WSHSY and SAAADI. CDR3 sequence (DNA): TGCGCCAGCACCAGGTGGACAGGGGGCGAGGGCACCGGGGAGCTGTTTTTT. Amino acids: CASTRWTGGEGTGELFF.

The table lists this clone with a count of one. This sequence joins TRBV6-6 and TRBJ1-4; D unclear. Trimming removed 6 bases from V and 7 bases from J, with 18 bases in between. This CDR3 spans 15 amino acids. Germline lookup yields CDR1 MNHNY and CDR2 SVGAGI (reference sequence). The CDR3 DNA follows: TGTGCCAGCAGACCTACCCAGGACTGGTTTGAAAAACTGTTTTTT. This gives the protein CASRPTQDWFEKLFF.

The chain has TRBV11-2 and TRBJ2-5, with unresolved D. Germline V gene lookup returns CDR1 SGHAT and CDR2 FQNNGV. Trimming removed 2 bases at V and 2 bases at J, with 12 bases between. This CDR3 has 15 residues. This CDR3 is CASSLILPEQETQYF. The CDR3 bases are TGTGCCAGCAGCTTAATTCTCCCGGAGCAAGAGACCCAGTACTTC.

The gene calls are TRBV15 and TRBJ1-5, with 9 bases that match TRBD1. The V gene end was trimmed by 1 base and the J gene end by 2 bases; junction bases not matched to a gene: 3. Germline V gene data show CDR1 as LNHNV and CDR2 as YYDKDF (reference sequence). The CDR3 runs 16 residues. The CDR3 sequence: CATSRGRTGGNQPQHF. Here the CDR3 DNA reads TGTGCCACCAGCAGAGGTAGGACAGGGGGCAATCAGCCCCAGCATTTT. The whole variable domain, filled in from reference TRBV15 and TRBJ1-5, reads DAMVIQNPRYQVTQFGKPVTLSCSQTLNHNVMYWYQQKSSQAPKLLFHYYDKDFNNEADTPDNFQSRRPNTSFCFLDIRSPGLGDTAMYLCATSRGRTGGNQPQHFGDGTRLSIL.

CDR3 loop: CAWSVPRAEKLFF. Written as DNA, the CDR3 is TGTGCCTGGAGTGTCCCCAGGGCTGAAAAACTGTTTTTT. V usage is TRBV30 and J usage is TRBJ1-4; tentatively, D is TRBD1 (5 bases). The V end lost 0 bases, the J end lost 7 bases, and 9 bases lay between the germline ends. The length of the CDR3 is 13 residues. Germline CDR1 reads GTSNPN; CDR2 reads SVGIG (reference sequence).

This clone was counted once. The chain combines TRBV18 with TRBJ1-5, with unresolved D. Germline V gene sequence: CDR1 KGHSH, CDR2 LQKENI. The ends were cut back, 8 bases at V and 5 bases at J, with 4 bases in the middle. This CDR3 spans 10 amino acids. The DNA of the CDR3 is TGTGCCAGCGGGGATCAGCCCCAGCATTTT. Amino acids: CASGDQPQHF.

The chain couples TRBV19 to TRBJ2-3, with D possibly called TRBD1 or TRBD2 (5 bases each). V lost 5 bases and J 1 base, leaving 13 bases between the germline ends. Germline CDR1 LNHDA, CDR2 SQIVND (reference sequence). The CDR3 spans 15 residues. In nucleotides, the CDR3 is TGTGCCAGTAGTGAGGGGCTTACGGGCACAGATACGCAGTATTTT. Translation: CASSEGLTGTDTQYF.

V and J are TRBV7-2 and TRBJ2-1, with 10 bases fitting TRBD2. After removal of 0 bases from V and 7 bases from J, the junction contained 0 bases not matched to a gene. Per germline, CDR1 SGHTA and CDR2 FQGNSA. The CDR3 is 14 amino acids. Here the CDR3 reads CASSLAAGGNEQFF. CDR3 DNA sequence: TGTGCCAGCAGCTTAGCAGCGGGGGGGAATGAGCAGTTCTTC. Drawing the rest from reference TRBV7-2 and TRBJ2-1, the complete variable domain is GAGVSQSPSNKVTEKGKDVELRCDPISGHTALYWYRQSLGQGLEFLIYFQGNSAPDKSGLPSDRFSAERTGGSVSTLTIQRTQQEDSAVYLCASSLAAGGNEQFFGPGTRLTVL.

CDR3 nucleotides: TGTGCCAGCAGCCAAGGGACCGCGGGGAGACTGTTTTTT. Its translation: CASSQGTAGRLFF. The V call is TRBV3-1 (or the pseudogene TRBV3-2), the J call TRBJ1-4; no clear D gene. The CDR3 totals 13 residues. Germline CDR1 and CDR2: LGHDT and YNNKEL (reference sequence). Trimming took off 1 base at V and 13 bases at J, with 13 bases between the two ends.

The chain has TRBV4-1 and TRBJ1-1, with no clear D. V was clipped by 4 bases and J by 1 base, with 19 bases between them. The germline V gene has CDR1 MGHRA and CDR2 YSYEKL. CDR3 size: 17 residues. The CDR3 sequence: CASSPRAQEAGNTEAFF. CDR3 coding DNA: TGCGCCAGCAGCCCGAGGGCCCAAGAAGCCGGGAACACTGAAGCTTTCTTT.

The chain is built from TRBV28 and TRBJ2-1, with no clear D. The V gene lost 3 bases and the J gene lost 1 base, with 7 bases spanning the gap. CDR1 and CDR2 from the germline V gene are MDHEN and SYDVKM. This CDR3 has 14 residues. CDR3 nucleotide sequence: TGTGCCAGCAGTTTTAAGGGTTCCTACAATGAGCAGTTCTTC. Translated, it gives CASSFKGSYNEQFF.

V and J are TRBV3-1 (or the pseudogene TRBV3-2) and TRBJ2-5, with TRBD2 matching 10 bases. The CDR3 is made up of 15 amino acids. V was pared by 2 bases and J by 4 bases, with 4 bases of the junction left unmatched. Germline V lookup: CDR1 LGHDT, CDR2 YNNKEL (reference sequence). DNA for the CDR3: TGTGCCAGCAGCCAACCAGCGGGGGGGACAGAGACCCAGTACTTC. It codes for CASSQPAGGTETQYF.

The chain carries TRBV27 and TRBJ2-7; 13 nucleotides agree with TRBD2. This CDR3 is built from 15 residues. Germline V lookup: CDR1 MNHEY, CDR2 SMNVEV (reference sequence). V lost 4 bases and J lost 4; bases outside the gene matches: 4. The CDR3 protein is CASSSPGLAGYEQYF. Here the CDR3 DNA reads TGTGCCAGCAGTTCTCCGGGACTAGCGGGATACGAGCAGTACTTC.

The J gene is TRBJ1-5, the V gene TRBV10-3; 7 bases fit TRBD1. The CDR3 runs to 12 residues. Looked up from germline, CDR1 is ENHRY and CDR2 is SYGVKD. With V trimmed by 8 bases and J by 2 bases, 0 bases remained unmatched. The CDR3 DNA is TGTGCCATCGGGACAGGCAATCAGCCCCAGCATTTT. This codes for CAIGTGNQPQHF.

In DNA, the CDR3 is TGTGCCAGCAGTGAATATTCTTCGGGGAATAGCAATCAGCCCCAGCATTTT. Its translation: CASSEYSSGNSNQPQHF. J is TRBJ1-5 and V is TRBV6-1; no definite D call. The CDR3 has 17 amino acids. Per the germline V gene, CDR1 is MNHNS and CDR2 is SASEGT. V was shortened by 2 bases and J by 0 bases, with 14 bases between the two germline ends.

The J gene is TRBJ1-2, the V gene TRBV11-2; D gene ambiguous. Per germline, CDR1 SGHAT and CDR2 FQNNGV. The V and J ends lost 5 bases and 3 bases respectively, with 16 bases between them. The CDR3 extends over 15 amino acids. CDR3 sequence (DNA): TGTGCCAGCAGCCCCGGGCCCATTCAGTACTATGGCTACACCTTC. Residues: CASSPGPIQYYGYTF.